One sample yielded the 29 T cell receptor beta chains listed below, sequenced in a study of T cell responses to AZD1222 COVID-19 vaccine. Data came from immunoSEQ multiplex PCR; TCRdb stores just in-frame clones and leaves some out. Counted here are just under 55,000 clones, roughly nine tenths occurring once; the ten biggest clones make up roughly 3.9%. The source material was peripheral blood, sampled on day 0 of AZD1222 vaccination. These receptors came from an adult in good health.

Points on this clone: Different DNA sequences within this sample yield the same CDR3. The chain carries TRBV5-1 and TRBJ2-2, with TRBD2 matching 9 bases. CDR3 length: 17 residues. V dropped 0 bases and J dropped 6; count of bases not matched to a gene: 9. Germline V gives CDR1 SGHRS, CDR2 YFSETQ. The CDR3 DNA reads TGCGCCAGCAGCTTGGCTCGCGCGGGGGGGCCGGCCGGGGAGCTGTTTTTT. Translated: CASSLARAGGPAGELFF. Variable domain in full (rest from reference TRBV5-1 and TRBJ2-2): KAGVTQTPRYLIKTRGQQVTLSCSPISGHRSVSWYQQTPGQGLQFLFEYFSETQRNKGNFPGRFSGRQFSNSRSEMNVSTLELGDSALYLCASSLARAGGPAGELFFGEGSRLTVL.

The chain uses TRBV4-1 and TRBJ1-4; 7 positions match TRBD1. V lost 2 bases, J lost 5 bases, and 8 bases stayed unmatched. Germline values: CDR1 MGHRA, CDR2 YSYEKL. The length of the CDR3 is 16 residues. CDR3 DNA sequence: TGCGCCAGCAGCCAACGTTCGCAGGGACAGAATGAAAAACTGTTTTTT. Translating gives CASSQRSQGQNEKLFF.

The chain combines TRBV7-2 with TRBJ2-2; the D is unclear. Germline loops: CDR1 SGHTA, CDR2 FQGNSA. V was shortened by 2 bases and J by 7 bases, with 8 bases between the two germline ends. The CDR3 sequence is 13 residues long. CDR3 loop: CASSLRAGGELFF. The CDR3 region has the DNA TGTGCCAGCAGCTTAAGGGCCGGCGGGGAGCTGTTTTTT.

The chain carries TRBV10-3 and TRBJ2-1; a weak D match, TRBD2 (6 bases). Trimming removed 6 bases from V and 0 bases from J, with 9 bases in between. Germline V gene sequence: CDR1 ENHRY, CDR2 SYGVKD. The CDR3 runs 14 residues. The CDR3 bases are TGTGCCATCAGCCCCGGGGGCTCCTACAATGAGCAGTTCTTC. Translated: CAISPGGSYNEQFF.

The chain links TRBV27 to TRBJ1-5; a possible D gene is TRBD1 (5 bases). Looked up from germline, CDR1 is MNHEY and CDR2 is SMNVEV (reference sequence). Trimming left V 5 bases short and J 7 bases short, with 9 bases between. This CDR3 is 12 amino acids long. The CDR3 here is CASSRGGQPQHF. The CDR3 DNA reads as TGTGCCAGCAGTAGGGGTGGGCAGCCCCAGCATTTT.

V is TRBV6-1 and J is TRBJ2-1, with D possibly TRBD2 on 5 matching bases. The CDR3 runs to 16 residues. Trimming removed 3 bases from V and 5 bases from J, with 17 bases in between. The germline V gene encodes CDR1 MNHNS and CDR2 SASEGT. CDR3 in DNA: TGTGCCAGCAGTGATAGCGTTCTACCTCCCCACAATGAGCAGTTCTTC. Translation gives CASSDSVLPPHNEQFF.

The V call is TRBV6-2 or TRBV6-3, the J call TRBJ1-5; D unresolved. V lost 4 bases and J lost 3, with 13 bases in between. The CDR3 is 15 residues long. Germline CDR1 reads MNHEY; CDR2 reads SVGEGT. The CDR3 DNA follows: TGTGCCAGCAGTTTAACGGGTAGGAACAATCAGCCCCAGCATTTT. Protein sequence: CASSLTGRNNQPQHF.

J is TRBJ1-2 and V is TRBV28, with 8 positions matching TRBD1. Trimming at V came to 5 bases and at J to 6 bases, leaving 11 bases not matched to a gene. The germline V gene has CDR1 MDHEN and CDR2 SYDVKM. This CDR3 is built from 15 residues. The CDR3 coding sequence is TGTGCCAGCAGTCCCCGACAGGGGACGGCTAATGGCTACACCTTC. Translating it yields CASSPRQGTANGYTF.

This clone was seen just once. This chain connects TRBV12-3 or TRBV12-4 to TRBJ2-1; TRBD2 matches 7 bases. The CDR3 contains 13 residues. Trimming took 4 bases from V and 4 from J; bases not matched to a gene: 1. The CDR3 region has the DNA TGTGCCAGCAGTTGGGGACTATACAATGAGCAGTTCTTC. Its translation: CASSWGLYNEQFF.

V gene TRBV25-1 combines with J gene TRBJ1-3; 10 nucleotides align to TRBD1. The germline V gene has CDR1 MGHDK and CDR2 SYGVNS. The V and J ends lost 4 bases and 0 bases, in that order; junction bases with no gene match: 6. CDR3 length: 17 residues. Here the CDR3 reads CASSGQGARGSGNTIYF. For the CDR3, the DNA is TGTGCCAGCAGTGGACAGGGGGCGAGGGGCTCTGGAAACACCATATATTTT. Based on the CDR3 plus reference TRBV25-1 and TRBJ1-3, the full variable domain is EADIYQTPRYLVIGTGKKITLECSQTMGHDKMYWYQQDPGMELHLIHYSYGVNSTEKGDLSSESTVSRIRTEHFPLTLESARPSHTSQYLCASSGQGARGSGNTIYFGEGSWLTVV.

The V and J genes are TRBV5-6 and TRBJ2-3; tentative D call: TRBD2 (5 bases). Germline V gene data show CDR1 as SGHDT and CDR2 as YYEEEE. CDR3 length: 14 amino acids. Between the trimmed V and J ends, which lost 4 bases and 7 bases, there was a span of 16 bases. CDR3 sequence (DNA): TGTGCCAGCAGCCCGCCGTTCTCGGGGTATACGCAGTATTTT. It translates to CASSPPFSGYTQYF.

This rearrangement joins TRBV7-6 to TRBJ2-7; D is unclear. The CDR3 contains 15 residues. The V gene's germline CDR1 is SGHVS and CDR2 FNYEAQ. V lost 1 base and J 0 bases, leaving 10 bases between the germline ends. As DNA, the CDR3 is TGTGCCAGCAGCTTAGGCTCCCCGAGCTCCTACGAGCAGTACTTC. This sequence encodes CASSLGSPSSYEQYF.

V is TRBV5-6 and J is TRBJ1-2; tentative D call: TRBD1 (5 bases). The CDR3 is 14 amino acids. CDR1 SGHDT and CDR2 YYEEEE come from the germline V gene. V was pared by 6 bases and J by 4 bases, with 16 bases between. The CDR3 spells CASIRGPGSYGYTF. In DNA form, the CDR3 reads TGTGCCAGCATCCGAGGTCCAGGGAGCTATGGCTACACCTTC.

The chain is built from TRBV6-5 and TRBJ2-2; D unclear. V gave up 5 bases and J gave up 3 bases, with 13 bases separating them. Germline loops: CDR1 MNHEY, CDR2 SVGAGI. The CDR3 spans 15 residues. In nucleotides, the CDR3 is TGTGCCAGCAGTCGGCTCCGGACGTACACCGGGGAGCTGTTTTTT. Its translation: CASSRLRTYTGELFF.

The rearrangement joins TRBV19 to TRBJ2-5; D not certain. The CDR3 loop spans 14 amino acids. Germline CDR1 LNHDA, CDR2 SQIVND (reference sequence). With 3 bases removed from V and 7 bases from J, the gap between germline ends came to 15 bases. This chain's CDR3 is CASSISDPEATQYF. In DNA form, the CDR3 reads TGTGCCAGTAGTATCTCTGACCCCGAGGCGACCCAGTACTTC.

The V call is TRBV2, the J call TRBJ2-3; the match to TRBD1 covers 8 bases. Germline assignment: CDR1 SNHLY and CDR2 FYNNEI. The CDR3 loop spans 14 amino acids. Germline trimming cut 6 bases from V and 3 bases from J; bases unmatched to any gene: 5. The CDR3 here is CASRDRVSTDTQYF. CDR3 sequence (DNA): TGTGCCAGCAGGGACAGGGTGTCTACAGATACGCAGTATTTT.

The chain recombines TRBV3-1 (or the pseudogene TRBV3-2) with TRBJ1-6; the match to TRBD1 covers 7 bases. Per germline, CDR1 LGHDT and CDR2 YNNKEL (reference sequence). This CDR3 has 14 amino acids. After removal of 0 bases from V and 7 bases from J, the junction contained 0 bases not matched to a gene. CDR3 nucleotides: TGTGCCAGCAGCCAAGAGGGACAGAATTCACCCCTCCACTTT. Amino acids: CASSQEGQNSPLHF.

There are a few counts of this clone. CDR3 in DNA: TGTGCCAGCAGCAGGGACAGGGTTAGCTCCTACGAGCAGTACTTC. Translating gives CASSRDRVSSYEQYF. The V gene is TRBV21-1, the J gene TRBJ2-7; TRBD1 reflects the table's D call only, with no check against the DNA. TRBV21-1 is recorded as a pseudogene. The CDR3 has 15 amino acids.

The CDR3 is CASSYPRGRTEAFF. As DNA, the CDR3 is TGTGCCAGTAGTTATCCAAGGGGGAGGACTGAAGCTTTCTTT. The chain couples TRBV19 to TRBJ1-1, with D possibly TRBD1 on 6 matching bases. V was shortened by 5 bases and J by 5 bases, with 15 bases between the two germline ends. CDR1 is LNHDA and CDR2 is SQIVND in the germline V gene (reference sequence). This CDR3 contains 14 residues.

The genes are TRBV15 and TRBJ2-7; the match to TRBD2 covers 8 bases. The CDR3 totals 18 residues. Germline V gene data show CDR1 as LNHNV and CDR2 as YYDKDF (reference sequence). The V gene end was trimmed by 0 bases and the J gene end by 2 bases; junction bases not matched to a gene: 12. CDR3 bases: TGTGCCACCAGCAGAGAAGGGGACGGGCGGGGGGCCCCCTACGAGCAGTACTTC. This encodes CATSREGDGRGAPYEQYF.

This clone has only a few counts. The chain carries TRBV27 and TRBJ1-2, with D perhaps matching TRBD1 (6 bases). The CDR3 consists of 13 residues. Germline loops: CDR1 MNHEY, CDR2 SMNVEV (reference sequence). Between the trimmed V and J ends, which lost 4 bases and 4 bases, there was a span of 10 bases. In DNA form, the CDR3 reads TGTGCCAGCAGTTCATGGGGGGCCTATGGCTACACCTTC. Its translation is CASSSWGAYGYTF.

The CDR3 sequence: CASSFQGARGYTF. DNA of the CDR3: TGTGCCAGCAGCTTCCAGGGGGCGCGAGGCTACACCTTC. The rearrangement uses TRBV7-2 and TRBJ1-2; 8 bases align to TRBD1. This CDR3 has 13 amino acids. CDR1 is SGHTA and CDR2 is FQGNSA in the germline V gene. The V gene end was trimmed by 3 bases and the J gene end by 8 bases; junction bases not matched to a gene: 5.

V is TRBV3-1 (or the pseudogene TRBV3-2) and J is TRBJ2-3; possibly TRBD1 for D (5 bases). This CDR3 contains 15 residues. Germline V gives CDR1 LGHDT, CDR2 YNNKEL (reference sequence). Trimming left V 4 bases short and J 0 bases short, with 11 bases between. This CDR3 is CASSPTDTSTDTQYF. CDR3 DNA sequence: TGTGCCAGCAGCCCGACAGATACTAGCACAGATACGCAGTATTTT.

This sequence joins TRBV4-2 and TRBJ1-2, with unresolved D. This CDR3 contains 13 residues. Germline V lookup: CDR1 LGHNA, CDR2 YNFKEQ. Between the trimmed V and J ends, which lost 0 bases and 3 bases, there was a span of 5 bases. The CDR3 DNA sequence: TGTGCCAGCAGCCAAGAAGTCCACTATGGCTACACCTTC. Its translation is CASSQEVHYGYTF.

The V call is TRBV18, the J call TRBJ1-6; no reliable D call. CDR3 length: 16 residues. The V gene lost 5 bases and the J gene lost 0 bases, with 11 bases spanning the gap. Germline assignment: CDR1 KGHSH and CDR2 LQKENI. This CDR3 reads CASSNTGSSYNSPLHF. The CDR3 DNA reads TGTGCCAGCTCAAATACTGGTAGCTCCTATAATTCACCCCTCCACTTT.

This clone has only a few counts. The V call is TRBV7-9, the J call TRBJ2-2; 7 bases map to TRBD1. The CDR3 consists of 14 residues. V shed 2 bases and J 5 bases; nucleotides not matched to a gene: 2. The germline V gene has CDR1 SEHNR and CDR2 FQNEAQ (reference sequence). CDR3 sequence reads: CASSLRQGTGELFF. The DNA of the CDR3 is TGTGCCAGCAGCTTACGACAGGGTACCGGGGAGCTGTTTTTT.

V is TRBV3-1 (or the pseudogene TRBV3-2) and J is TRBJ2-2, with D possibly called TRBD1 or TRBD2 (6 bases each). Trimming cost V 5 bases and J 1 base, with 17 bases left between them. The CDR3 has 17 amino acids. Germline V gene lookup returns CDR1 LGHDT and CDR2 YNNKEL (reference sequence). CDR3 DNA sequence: TGTGCCAGCAGCTTTGGGGGGCGGGGAGTGAACACCGGGGAGCTGTTTTTT. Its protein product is CASSFGGRGVNTGELFF.

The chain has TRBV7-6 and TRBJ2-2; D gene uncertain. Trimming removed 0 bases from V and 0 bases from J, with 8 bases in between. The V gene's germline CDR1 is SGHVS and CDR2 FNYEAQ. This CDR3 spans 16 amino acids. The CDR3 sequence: CASSLAAATNTGELFF. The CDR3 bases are TGTGCCAGCAGCTTAGCGGCAGCTACGAACACCGGGGAGCTGTTTTTT.

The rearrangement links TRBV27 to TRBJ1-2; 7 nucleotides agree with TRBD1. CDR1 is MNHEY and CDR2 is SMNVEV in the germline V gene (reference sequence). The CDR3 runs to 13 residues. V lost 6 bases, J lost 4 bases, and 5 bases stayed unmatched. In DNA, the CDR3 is TGTGCCAGCAGCACGGACAGGCTCTATGGCTACACCTTC. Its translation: CASSTDRLYGYTF.